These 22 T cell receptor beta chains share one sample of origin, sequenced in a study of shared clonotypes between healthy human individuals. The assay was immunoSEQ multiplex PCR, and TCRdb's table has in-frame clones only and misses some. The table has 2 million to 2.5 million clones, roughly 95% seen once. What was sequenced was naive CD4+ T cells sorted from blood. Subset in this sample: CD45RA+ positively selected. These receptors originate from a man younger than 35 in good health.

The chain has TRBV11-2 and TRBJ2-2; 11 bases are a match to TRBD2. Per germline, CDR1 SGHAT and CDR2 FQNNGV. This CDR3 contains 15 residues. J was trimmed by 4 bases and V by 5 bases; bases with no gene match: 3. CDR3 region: CASSKGLAATGELFF. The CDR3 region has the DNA TGTGCCAGCAGCAAGGGACTAGCGGCCACCGGGGAGCTGTTTTTT. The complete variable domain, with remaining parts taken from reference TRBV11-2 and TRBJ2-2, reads EAGVAQSPRYKIIEKRQSVAFWCNPISGHATLYWYQQILGQGPKLLIQFQNNGVVDDSQLPKDRFSAERLKGVDSTLKIQPAKLEDSAVYLCASSKGLAATGELFFGEGSRLTVL.

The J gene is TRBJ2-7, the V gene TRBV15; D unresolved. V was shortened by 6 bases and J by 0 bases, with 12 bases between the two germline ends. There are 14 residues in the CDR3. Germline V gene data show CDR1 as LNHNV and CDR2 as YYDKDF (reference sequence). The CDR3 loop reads CATSRDTSSYEQYF. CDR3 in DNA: TGTGCCACCAGTCGAGATACAAGCTCCTACGAGCAGTACTTC.

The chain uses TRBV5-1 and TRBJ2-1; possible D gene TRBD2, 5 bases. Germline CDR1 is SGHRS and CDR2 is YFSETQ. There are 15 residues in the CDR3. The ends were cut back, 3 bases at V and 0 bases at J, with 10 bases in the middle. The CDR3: CASSWGEASYNEQFF. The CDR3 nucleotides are TGCGCCAGCAGCTGGGGAGAGGCCTCCTACAATGAGCAGTTCTTC.

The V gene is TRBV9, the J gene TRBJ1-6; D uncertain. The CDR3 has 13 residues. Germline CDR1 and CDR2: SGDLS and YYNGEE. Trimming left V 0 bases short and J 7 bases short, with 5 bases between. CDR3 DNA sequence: TGTGCCAGCAGCGTAGGAATGAATTCACCCCTCCACTTT. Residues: CASSVGMNSPLHF.

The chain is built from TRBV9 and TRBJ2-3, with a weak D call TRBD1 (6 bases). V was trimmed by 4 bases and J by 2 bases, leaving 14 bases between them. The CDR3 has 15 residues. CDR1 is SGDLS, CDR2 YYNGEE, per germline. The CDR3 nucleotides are TGTGCCAGCAGCTACCGGACAGCTACCACAGATACGCAGTATTTT. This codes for CASSYRTATTDTQYF. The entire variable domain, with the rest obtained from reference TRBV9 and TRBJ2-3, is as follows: DSGVTQTPKHLITATGQRVTLRCSPRSGDLSVYWYQQSLDQGLQFLIQYYNGEERAKGNILERFSAQQFPDLHSELNLSSLELGDSALYFCASSYRTATTDTQYFGPGTRLTVL.

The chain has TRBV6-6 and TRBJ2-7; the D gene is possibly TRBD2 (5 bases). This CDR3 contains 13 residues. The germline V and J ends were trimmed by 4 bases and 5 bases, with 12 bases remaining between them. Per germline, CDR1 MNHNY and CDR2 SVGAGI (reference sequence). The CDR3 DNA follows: TGTGCCAGCAGTTCGAGACTAAATCACGAGCAGTACTTC. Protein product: CASSSRLNHEQYF.

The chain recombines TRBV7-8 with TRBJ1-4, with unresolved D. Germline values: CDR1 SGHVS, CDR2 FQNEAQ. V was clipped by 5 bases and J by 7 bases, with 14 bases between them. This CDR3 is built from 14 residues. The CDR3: CASSTGLLGEKLFF. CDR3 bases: TGTGCCAGCAGCACCGGGCTCCTTGGTGAAAAACTGTTTTTT. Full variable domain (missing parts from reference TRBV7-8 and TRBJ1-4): GAGVSQSPRYKVAKRGQDVALRCDPISGHVSLFWYQQALGQGPEFLTYFQNEAQLDKSGLPSDRFFAERPEGSVSTLKIQRTQQEDSAVYLCASSTGLLGEKLFFGSGTQLSVL.

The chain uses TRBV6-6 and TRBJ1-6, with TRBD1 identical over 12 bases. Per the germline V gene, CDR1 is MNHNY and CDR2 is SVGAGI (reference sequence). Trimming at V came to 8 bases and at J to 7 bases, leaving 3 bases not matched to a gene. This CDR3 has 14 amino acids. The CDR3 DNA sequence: TGTGCCAGCGGGACAGGGGGCGGAAATTCACCCCTCCACTTT. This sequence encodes CASGTGGGNSPLHF.

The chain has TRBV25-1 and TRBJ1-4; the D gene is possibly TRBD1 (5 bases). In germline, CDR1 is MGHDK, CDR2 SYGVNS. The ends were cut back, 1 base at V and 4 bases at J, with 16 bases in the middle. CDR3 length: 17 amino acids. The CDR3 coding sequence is TGTGCCAGCAGTGAATTTGGGGGAGGGTCCTTTAATGAAAAACTGTTTTTT. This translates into CASSEFGGGSFNEKLFF. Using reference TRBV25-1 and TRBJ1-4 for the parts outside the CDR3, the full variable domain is EADIYQTPRYLVIGTGKKITLECSQTMGHDKMYWYQQDPGMELHLIHYSYGVNSTEKGDLSSESTVSRIRTEHFPLTLESARPSHTSQYLCASSEFGGGSFNEKLFFGSGTQLSVL.

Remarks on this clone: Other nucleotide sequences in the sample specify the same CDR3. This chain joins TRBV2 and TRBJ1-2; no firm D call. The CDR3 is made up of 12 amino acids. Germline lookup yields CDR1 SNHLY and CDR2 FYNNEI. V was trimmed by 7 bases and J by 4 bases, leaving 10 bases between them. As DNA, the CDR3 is TGTGCCAGCACCGAAGGGAGCTATGGCTACACCTTC. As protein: CASTEGSYGYTF.

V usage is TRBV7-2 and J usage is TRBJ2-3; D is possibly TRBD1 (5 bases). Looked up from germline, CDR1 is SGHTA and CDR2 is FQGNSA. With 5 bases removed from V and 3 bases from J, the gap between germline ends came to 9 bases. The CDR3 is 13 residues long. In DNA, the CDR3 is TGTGCCAGCAGCGACAGCCAGACAGATACGCAGTATTTT. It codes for CASSDSQTDTQYF.

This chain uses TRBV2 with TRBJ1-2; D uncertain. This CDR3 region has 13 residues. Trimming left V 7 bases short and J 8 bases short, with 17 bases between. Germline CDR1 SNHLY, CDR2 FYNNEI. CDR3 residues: CASTAEWTSGYTF. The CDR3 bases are TGTGCCAGCACGGCGGAATGGACCAGCGGCTACACCTTC.

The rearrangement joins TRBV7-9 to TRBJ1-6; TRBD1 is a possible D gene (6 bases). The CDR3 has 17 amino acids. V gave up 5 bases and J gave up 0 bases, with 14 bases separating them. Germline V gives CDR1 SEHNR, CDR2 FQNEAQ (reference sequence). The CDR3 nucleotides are TGTGCCAGCAGCGCGGACAGACTTAGCTCCTATAATTCACCCCTCCACTTT. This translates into CASSADRLSSYNSPLHF. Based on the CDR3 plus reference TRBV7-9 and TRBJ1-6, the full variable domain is DTGVSQNPRHKITKRGQNVTFRCDPISEHNRLYWYRQTLGQGPEFLTYFQNEAQLEKSRLLSDRFSAERPKGSFSTLEIQRTEQGDSAMYLCASSADRLSSYNSPLHFGNGTRLTVT.

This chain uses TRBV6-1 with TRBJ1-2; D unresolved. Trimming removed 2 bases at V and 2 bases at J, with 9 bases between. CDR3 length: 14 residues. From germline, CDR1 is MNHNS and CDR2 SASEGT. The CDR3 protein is CASSEFKENYGYTF. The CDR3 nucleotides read TGTGCCAGCAGTGAATTTAAGGAAAACTATGGCTACACCTTC.

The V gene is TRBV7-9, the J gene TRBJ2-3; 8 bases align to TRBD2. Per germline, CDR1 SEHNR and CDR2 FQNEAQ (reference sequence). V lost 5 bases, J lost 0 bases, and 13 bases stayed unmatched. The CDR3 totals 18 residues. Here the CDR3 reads CASSRNSLAGLSTDTQYF. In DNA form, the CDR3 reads TGTGCCAGCAGCCGAAACTCCTTAGCGGGGTTGAGCACAGATACGCAGTATTTT.

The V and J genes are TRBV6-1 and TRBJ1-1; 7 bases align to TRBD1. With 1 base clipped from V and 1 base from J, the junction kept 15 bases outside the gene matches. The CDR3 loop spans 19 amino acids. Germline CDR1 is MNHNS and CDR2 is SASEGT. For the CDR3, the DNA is TGTGCCAGCAGTGAAGGTTGGCGAGGGGGCAGGGGCGAGAACACTGAAGCTTTCTTT. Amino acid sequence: CASSEGWRGGRGENTEAFF.

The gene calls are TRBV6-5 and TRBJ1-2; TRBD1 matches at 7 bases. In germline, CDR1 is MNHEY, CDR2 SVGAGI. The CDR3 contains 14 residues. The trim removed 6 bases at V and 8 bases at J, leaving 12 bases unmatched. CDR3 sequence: CASSPPGQARGYTF. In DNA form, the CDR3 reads TGTGCCAGCAGCCCACCCGGACAGGCTCGGGGCTACACCTTC.

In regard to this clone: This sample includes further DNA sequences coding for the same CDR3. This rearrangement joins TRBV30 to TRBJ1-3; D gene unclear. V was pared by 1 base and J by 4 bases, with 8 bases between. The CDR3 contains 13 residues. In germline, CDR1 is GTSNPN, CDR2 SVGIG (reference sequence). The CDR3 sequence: CAWSGQSGNTIYF. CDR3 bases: TGTGCCTGGAGTGGGCAGTCCGGAAACACCATATATTTT. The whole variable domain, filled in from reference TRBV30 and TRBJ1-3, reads SQTIHQWPATLVQPVGSPLSLECTVEGTSNPNLYWYRQAAGRGLQLLFYSVGIGQISSEVPQNLSASRPQDRQFILSSKKLLLSDSGFYLCAWSGQSGNTIYFGEGSWLTVV.

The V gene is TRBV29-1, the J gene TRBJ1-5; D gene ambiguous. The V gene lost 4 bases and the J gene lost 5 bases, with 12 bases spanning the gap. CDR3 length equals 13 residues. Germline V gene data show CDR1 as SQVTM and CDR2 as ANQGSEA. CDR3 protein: CSVGADPYQPQHF. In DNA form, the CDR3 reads TGCAGCGTTGGGGCCGATCCATATCAGCCCCAGCATTTT. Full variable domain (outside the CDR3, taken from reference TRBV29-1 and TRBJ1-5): SAVISQKPSRDICQRGTSLTIQCQVDSQVTMMFWYRQQPGQSLTLIATANQGSEATYESGFVIDKFPISRPNLTFSTLTVSNMSPEDSSIYLCSVGADPYQPQHFGDGTRLSIL.

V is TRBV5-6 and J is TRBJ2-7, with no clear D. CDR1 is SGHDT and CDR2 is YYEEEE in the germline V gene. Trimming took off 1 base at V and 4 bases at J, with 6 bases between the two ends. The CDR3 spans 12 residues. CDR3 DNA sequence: TGTGCCAGCAGCTTGTGGGGTTACGAGCAGTACTTC. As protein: CASSLWGYEQYF.

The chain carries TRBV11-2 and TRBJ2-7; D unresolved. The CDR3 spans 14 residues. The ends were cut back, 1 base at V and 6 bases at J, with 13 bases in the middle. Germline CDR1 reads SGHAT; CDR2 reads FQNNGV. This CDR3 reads CASSLALGNPEQYF. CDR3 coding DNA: TGTGCCAGCAGCTTAGCGTTGGGTAATCCCGAGCAGTACTTC.

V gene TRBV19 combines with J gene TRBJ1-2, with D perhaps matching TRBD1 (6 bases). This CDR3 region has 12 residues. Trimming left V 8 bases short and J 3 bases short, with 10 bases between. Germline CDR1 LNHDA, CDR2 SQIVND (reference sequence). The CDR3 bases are TGTGCCAGTGGACAGCTTCACTATGGCTACACCTTC. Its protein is CASGQLHYGYTF.